This T cell receptor (beta chain) appears in the sequencing data of a study of T cell responses to AZD1222 COVID-19 vaccine. Whole-study context: Doses given second, at about 4 or about 12 weeks, were pooled.

The data were produced by immunoSEQ multiplex PCR, yet TCRdb's version contains in-frame clones alone and is incomplete. The sample shows 90,000 to 120,000 clones, over 85% of them seen only once. The source is an adult in good health. Specimen: peripheral blood, collected on day 0 of AZD1222 vaccination.

This CDR3 is CASSGTVNSNQPQHF. The CDR3 DNA sequence: TGTGCCAGCAGTGGGACAGTTAATAGCAATCAGCCCCAGCATTTT. The chain combines TRBV2 with TRBJ1-5; possibly TRBD1 for D (6 bases). Germline values: CDR1 SNHLY, CDR2 FYNNEI. The V end was cut by 4 bases, the J end by 0 bases, with 10 bases between. The CDR3 loop spans 15 amino acids.